These 20 T cell receptor beta chains share one sample of origin, sequenced in a study of Graves' ophthalmopathy and Graves' hyperthyroidism. Amplification of the TCR beta CDR3 regions used RNA transcripts (as template). First-round RT-PCR used HTBI primers; second-round multiplex PCR followed. TCRdb reprocessed the multiplex PCR reads via MiXCR and lists one record per CDR3 protein. This table holds around 520,000 distinct CDR3 sequences, roughly 40% found once. The source material was peripheral blood or thyroid tissue (not recorded which). These receptors all stem from an adult man with Graves' hyperthyroidism.

This clonotype was observed a handful of times. This chain uses TRBV9 with TRBJ2-7; TRBD1 might be the D (6 bases). V was pared by 3 bases and J by 2 bases, with 9 bases between. Germline V lookup: CDR1 SGDLS, CDR2 YYNGEE. The CDR3 sequence is 13 residues long. CDR3 protein: CASSDGQTYEQYF. CDR3 DNA sequence: TGTGCCAGCAGCGACGGACAGACCTACGAGCAGTACTTC.

This clonotype was detected ten times or more. V gene TRBV7-8 combines with J gene TRBJ1-1; D gene ambiguous. V lost 4 bases and J 3 bases, leaving 9 bases between the germline ends. CDR3 length: 13 amino acids. Germline V lookup: CDR1 SGHVS, CDR2 FQNEAQ. CDR3 protein: CASSSRRDTEAFF. In nucleotides, the CDR3 is TGTGCCAGCAGCTCCCGTAGGGACACTGAAGCTTTCTTT.

Notes on this clonotype: Given a much more abundant clone one base away, this may be a read error. The chain has TRBV20-1 and TRBJ2-2; 7 bases line up with TRBD1. The CDR3 consists of 15 residues. Per germline, CDR1 DFQATT and CDR2 SNEGSKA (reference sequence). V lost 3 bases, J lost 5 bases, and 9 bases stayed unmatched. The chain's CDR3 is CSASPARGRTGELFF. DNA for the CDR3: TGCAGTGCTAGCCCAGCGAGGGGGCGGACCGGGGAGCTGTTTTTT.

This clonotype was counted ten times or more. V gene TRBV7-9 combines with J gene TRBJ1-2; no definite D call. V gave up 1 base and J gave up 6 bases, with 15 bases separating them. Germline V gene lookup returns CDR1 SEHNR and CDR2 FQNEAQ (reference sequence). This CDR3 is 15 amino acids long. DNA for the CDR3: TGTGCCAGCAGCTTAGATACGGGTACCCGTGATGGCTACACCTTC. Amino acids: CASSLDTGTRDGYTF.

This clonotype was counted at least ten times. The chain joins TRBV9 to TRBJ1-3; D gene uncertain. The CDR3 length is 14 residues. The germline V gene encodes CDR1 SGDLS and CDR2 YYNGEE. Trimming removed 3 bases from V and 0 bases from J, with 7 bases in between. In DNA form, the CDR3 reads TGTGCCAGCAGCGAAGGAGACTCTGGAAACACCATATATTTT. Its protein is CASSEGDSGNTIYF.

DNA of the CDR3: TGTGCCAGCAGCCCCCAGGGGAAGCTCACCGGGGCCAACGTCCTGACTTTC. Protein product: CASSPQGKLTGANVLTF. This sequence joins TRBV7-9 and TRBJ2-6, with D possibly matching TRBD1 (6 bases). The CDR3 is made up of 17 amino acids. Deletions cut 5 bases from V and 4 bases from J, with 18 bases between. Germline CDR1 and CDR2: SEHNR and FQNEAQ (reference sequence). Looking up the rest from reference TRBV7-9 and TRBJ2-6 gives the full variable domain: DTGVSQNPRHKITKRGQNVTFRCDPISEHNRLYWYRQTLGQGPEFLTYFQNEAQLEKSRLLSDRFSAERPKGSFSTLEIQRTEQGDSAMYLCASSPQGKLTGANVLTFGAGSRLTVL.

This clonotype was recorded a few times. This chain joins TRBV12-5 and TRBJ2-5, with 13 bases fitting TRBD2. Per the germline V gene, CDR1 is LGHNT and CDR2 is FRNRAP. Trimming took 5 bases from V and 1 from J; bases not matched to a gene: 7. This CDR3 has 17 amino acids. In DNA form, the CDR3 reads TGTGCTAGTGGTCCCGGACTAGCGGGGGCCTTCCAAGAGACCCAGTACTTC. Protein sequence: CASGPGLAGAFQETQYF.

The V and J genes are TRBV7-3 and TRBJ2-5; D may match TRBD1 or TRBD2 (5 bases each). The CDR3 is 14 amino acids. Germline lookup yields CDR1 SGHTA and CDR2 FQGTGA. Trimming cost V 5 bases and J 1 base, with 11 bases left between them. The CDR3 DNA follows: TGTGCCAGCAGCCCCCGAGGGGCCCAAGAGACCCAGTACTTC. This encodes CASSPRGAQETQYF.

The chain has TRBV15 and TRBJ2-5; TRBD1 matches at 7 bases. Per the germline V gene, CDR1 is LNHNV and CDR2 is YYDKDF (reference sequence). This CDR3 has 13 residues. V trimming: 5 bases; J trimming: 2 bases; junction bases outside the gene matches: 2. CDR3 sequence (DNA): TGTGCCACCAGCTCACAGGGGCAAGAGACCCAGTACTTC. It yields the protein CATSSQGQETQYF.

This clonotype appeared many times. This sequence joins TRBV4-2 and TRBJ1-2, with D possibly being TRBD1 (6 bases). V was trimmed by 0 bases and J by 6 bases, leaving 14 bases between them. Germline V gene sequence: CDR1 LGHNA, CDR2 YNFKEQ. The CDR3 spans 15 residues. CDR3 sequence reads: CASSQEIGYRDGYTF. For the CDR3, the DNA is TGTGCCAGCAGCCAAGAAATCGGCTACAGGGATGGCTACACCTTC.

This clonotype was picked up a small number of times. The chain employs TRBV6-1 and TRBJ1-2, with D possibly being TRBD1 (6 bases). V was pared by 9 bases and J by 1 base, with 18 bases between. The V gene's germline CDR1 is MNHNS and CDR2 SASEGT. The CDR3 spans 15 residues. Here the CDR3 reads CASSGTRFFNYGYTF. For the CDR3, the DNA is TGTGCCAGTTCCGGGACACGTTTTTTTAACTATGGCTACACCTTC.

This clonotype was counted between two and nine times. With a much larger clone just one base away, this may be a read error. The chain employs TRBV3-1 and TRBJ1-2, with D possibly matching TRBD1 (5 bases). Germline V gene lookup returns CDR1 LGHDT and CDR2 YNNKEL (reference sequence). The V gene lost 5 bases and the J gene lost 7 bases, with 11 bases spanning the gap. This CDR3 has 12 amino acids. The CDR3 loop is CASSIPGGGYTF. The CDR3 nucleotides are TGTGCCAGCAGCATCCCCGGGGGTGGCTACACCTTC.

This clonotype was seen repeatedly, ten times or more. The V call is TRBV7-9, the J call TRBJ1-1; D call uncertain. The CDR3 runs 14 residues. V was pared by 1 base and J by 4 bases, with 10 bases between. Germline V gene lookup returns CDR1 SEHNR and CDR2 FQNEAQ (reference sequence). The DNA for the CDR3 is TGTGCCAGCAGCTTAGGTGCAGGAAGCACTGAAGCTTTCTTT. Translation gives CASSLGAGSTEAFF.

This clonotype was observed at least ten times. V and J are TRBV5-1 and TRBJ1-6; D uncertain. Per the germline V gene, CDR1 is SGHRS and CDR2 is YFSETQ. The CDR3 covers 15 residues. Trimming left V 3 bases short and J 9 bases short, with 16 bases between. For the CDR3, the DNA is TGCGCCAGCAGCTCGACCCCGGGTTGGGGTTCACCCCTCCACTTT. It translates to CASSSTPGWGSPLHF.

The table lists this clonotype with many counts. The chain couples TRBV7-2 to TRBJ2-3; 7 bases map to TRBD2. CDR1 and CDR2 from the germline V gene are SGHTA and FQGNSA. With 0 bases clipped from V and 0 bases from J, the junction kept 0 bases outside the gene matches. The CDR3 length is 15 residues. CDR3 DNA: TGTGCCAGCAGCTTAGCTAGCGGGAGCACAGATACGCAGTATTTT. This sequence encodes CASSLASGSTDTQYF.

Ten or more counts support this clonotype. The V gene is TRBV24-1, the J gene TRBJ1-2, with D maybe TRBD1 (6 bases). The CDR3 runs to 16 residues. V shed 4 bases and J shed 6 bases, with 20 bases lying between them. Germline values: CDR1 KGHDR, CDR2 SFDVKD. CDR3 in amino acids: CATSDPRQEDGDGYTF. CDR3 in DNA: TGTGCCACCAGTGACCCTCGACAGGAAGATGGGGATGGCTACACCTTC.

This clonotype was recorded at least ten times. This chain joins TRBV7-9 and TRBJ2-7; 9 nucleotides match TRBD1. Germline V gives CDR1 SEHNR, CDR2 FQNEAQ (reference sequence). V trimming: 1 base; J trimming: 4 bases; junction bases outside the gene matches: 2. This CDR3 spans 14 amino acids. The CDR3: CASSLGDRVYEQYF. The DNA of the CDR3 is TGTGCCAGCAGCTTAGGGGACAGGGTGTACGAGCAGTACTTC.

This chain connects TRBV19 to TRBJ2-7, with D possibly being TRBD1 (5 bases). Trimming left V 5 bases short and J 3 bases short, with 17 bases between. CDR3 length: 15 residues. Germline CDR1 LNHDA, CDR2 SQIVND (reference sequence). DNA for the CDR3: TGTGCCAGTAGTCTATCCTCGACAGCGATCTACGAGCAGTACTTC. Translation gives CASSLSSTAIYEQYF.

This clonotype was seen at least ten times. V is TRBV3-1 and J is TRBJ1-1; 7 bases fit TRBD1. In germline, CDR1 is LGHDT, CDR2 YNNKEL (reference sequence). The CDR3 length is 13 residues. With V trimmed by 2 bases and J by 7 bases, 4 bases remained unmatched. CDR3 in DNA: TGTGCCAGCAGCCAACAGGGGGGCGATGAAGCTTTCTTT. Translated, it gives CASSQQGGDEAFF.

In its sample, this clonotype was seen many times. The chain is built from TRBV14 and TRBJ2-2, with D tentatively TRBD2 (5 bases). The CDR3 is 15 residues long. Germline CDR1 reads SGHDN; CDR2 reads FVKESK. V was clipped by 0 bases and J by 5 bases, with 10 bases between them. The CDR3, as DNA: TGTGCCAGCAGCCAAGATTTCGGGGTTACCGGGGAGCTGTTTTTT. As protein: CASSQDFGVTGELFF.